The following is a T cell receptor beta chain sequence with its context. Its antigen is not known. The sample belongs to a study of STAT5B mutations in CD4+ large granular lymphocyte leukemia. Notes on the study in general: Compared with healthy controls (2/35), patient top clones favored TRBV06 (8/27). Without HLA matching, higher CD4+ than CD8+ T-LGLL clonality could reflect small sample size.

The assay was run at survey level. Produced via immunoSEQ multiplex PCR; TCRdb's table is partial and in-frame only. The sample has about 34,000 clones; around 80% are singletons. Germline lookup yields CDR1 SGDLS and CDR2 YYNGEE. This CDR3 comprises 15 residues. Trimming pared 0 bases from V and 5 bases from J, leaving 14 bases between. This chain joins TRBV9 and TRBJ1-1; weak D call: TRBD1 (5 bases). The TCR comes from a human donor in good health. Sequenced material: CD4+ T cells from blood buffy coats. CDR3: CASSVGMGGRTEAFF. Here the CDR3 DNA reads TGTGCCAGCAGCGTAGGGATGGGGGGTAGGACTGAAGCTTTCTTT.